This T cell receptor beta chain was profiled in a study of cytomegalovirus exposure and HLA in healthy donors. Turning to the study itself: Caucasian-associated ancestry cluster membership applied to around 76% of approximately 400 genotyped donors. General observations from the study: Most of the TCR beta V segments (in an earlier analysis) were productive either about 90% or about 30% of the time.

Primers for the PCR totalled 60 Vbeta and 13 Jbeta. TCRdb keeps only in-frame clones here, not all; method: immunoSEQ multiplex PCR. The repertoire holds about 93,000 clones, approximately 80% seen once, with less than 3.5% in the top ten. CDR3 length: 16 amino acids. V was clipped by 4 bases and J by 3 bases, with 19 bases between them. Germline CDR1 LNHDA, CDR2 SQIVND (reference sequence). Remarks on this clone: Its specificity is unknown.

This TCR was recovered from a woman between 35 and 50 years old in good health and CMV-seronegative. Sequencing was performed on PBMCs. The V and J genes are TRBV19 and TRBJ2-7, with D perhaps TRBD2 (6 bases). CDR3 in amino acids: CASSRIGGAQDYEQYF. In DNA form, the CDR3 reads TGTGCCAGTAGTAGGATAGGAGGGGCCCAGGACTACGAGCAGTACTTC.